Listed here are 23 T cell receptor beta chains from one sample, sequenced in a study of blood T cell repertoires in COVID-19. Sequencing used immunoSEQ multiplex PCR; TCRdb keeps in-frame clones, though not all of them. The sample contains about 55,000 clones, roughly 80% of which appear only once. The specimen sequenced was peripheral blood. The receptors originated from a woman aged 55 to 70 with acute or convalescent COVID-19.

This chain joins TRBV24-1 and TRBJ2-7, with 8 bases that match TRBD1. CDR1 and CDR2 from the germline V gene are KGHDR and SFDVKD. With 8 bases clipped from V and 2 bases from J, the junction kept 7 bases outside the gene matches. The CDR3 loop spans 14 amino acids. This chain's CDR3 is CATIQGGGPYEQYF. The CDR3 DNA sequence: TGTGCCACCATACAGGGGGGTGGGCCCTACGAGCAGTACTTC.

This sequence joins TRBV6-6 and TRBJ1-5; maybe TRBD1 (6 bases). Germline V CDR1 and CDR2: MNHNY, SVGAGI (reference sequence). This CDR3 has 19 amino acids. V was shortened by 5 bases and J by 0 bases, with 23 bases between the two germline ends. The chain's CDR3 is CASSRSGDTYLYSNQPQHF. The CDR3 DNA reads as TGTGCCAGCAGTCGGTCCGGGGACACCTACCTTTATAGCAATCAGCCCCAGCATTTT.

This chain connects TRBV11-2 to TRBJ2-7, with TRBD2 matching 9 bases. The CDR3 sequence is 14 residues long. The germline CDR1 and CDR2 sequences are SGHAT and FQNNGV. With 5 bases clipped from V and 3 bases from J, the junction kept 5 bases outside the gene matches. DNA for the CDR3: TGTGCCAGCAGCAGGGGACTAGCTAACTACGAGCAGTACTTC. Translation gives CASSRGLANYEQYF.

This chain uses TRBV28 with TRBJ1-5, with 9 bases lining up with TRBD1. Trimming removed 6 bases from V and 3 bases from J; junction bases left unmatched: 9. The CDR3 is 16 residues long. The V gene's germline CDR1 is MDHEN and CDR2 SYDVKM. CDR3 protein: CASRSGTGRLNQPQHF. For the CDR3, the DNA is TGTGCCAGCAGATCCGGGACAGGGAGACTCAATCAGCCCCAGCATTTT.

This chain connects TRBV28 to TRBJ1-3; perhaps TRBD1 as D (6 bases). This CDR3 has 14 residues. Trimming took off 6 bases at V and 3 bases at J, with 12 bases between the two ends. Germline CDR1 and CDR2: MDHEN and SYDVKM. CDR3 DNA sequence: TGTGCCAGCAGCTCGGGGGGGCTTGGAAACACCATATATTTT. Protein: CASSSGGLGNTIYF.

V is TRBV11-2 and J is TRBJ1-6, with D perhaps TRBD1 (6 bases). CDR3 length: 14 residues. Germline CDR1 and CDR2: SGHAT and FQNNGV. V lost 6 bases and J lost 0, with 6 bases in between. CDR3 sequence (DNA): TGTGCCAGCAGGGACAGCTCCTATAATTCACCCCTCCACTTT. Translating gives CASRDSSYNSPLHF.

This chain connects TRBV7-2 to TRBJ1-5, with D tentatively TRBD1 (6 bases). V gave up 5 bases and J gave up 1 base, with 15 bases separating them. There are 16 residues in the CDR3. Germline V gene sequence: CDR1 SGHTA, CDR2 FQGNSA. The CDR3 reads CASSPRTERSNQPQHF. The CDR3 nucleotides are TGTGCCAGCAGCCCAAGGACAGAGAGGAGCAATCAGCCCCAGCATTTT.

This CDR3 is CASGLSGTSGQETQYF. In nucleotides, the CDR3 is TGTGCTAGTGGTTTGAGTGGGACTAGCGGACAAGAGACCCAGTACTTC. The chain carries TRBV12-5 and TRBJ2-5, with 11 bases fitting TRBD2. V gave up 2 bases and J gave up 2 bases; unmatched junction bases: 4. CDR1 is LGHNT, CDR2 FRNRAP, per germline. CDR3 length equals 16 residues.

This clone was observed a handful of times. CDR3 coding DNA: TGTGCCAGCAGTTCGATAGGGGCGGGGGGCAATCAGCCCCAGCATTTT. Its translation: CASSSIGAGGNQPQHF. The chain has TRBV28 and TRBJ1-5, with D tentatively TRBD1 (5 bases). The ends were cut back, 4 bases at V and 2 bases at J, with 15 bases in the middle. This CDR3 has 16 amino acids. Germline values: CDR1 MDHEN, CDR2 SYDVKM.

This clone was counted only a few times. The chain combines TRBV6-1 with TRBJ1-5; D remains ambiguous. This CDR3 region has 13 residues. Germline V gene lookup returns CDR1 MNHNS and CDR2 SASEGT. With 3 bases removed from V and 4 bases from J, the gap between germline ends came to 7 bases. The CDR3 nucleotides are TGTGCCAGCAGTGACGCGGGTAATCAGCCCCAGCATTTT. As protein: CASSDAGNQPQHF.

The chain links TRBV7-2 to TRBJ2-3; 9 nucleotides match TRBD2. J gave up 8 bases and V 4 bases, and 10 bases lay outside the gene matches. Germline CDR1 SGHTA, CDR2 FQGNSA. CDR3 length equals 15 residues. The CDR3 sequence: CASSSSAGGRGTQYF. As DNA, the CDR3 is TGTGCCAGCAGCTCCTCAGCGGGGGGCCGAGGTACGCAGTATTTT.

The V and J genes are TRBV5-4 and TRBJ1-2, with 7 nucleotides matching TRBD1. Germline CDR1 and CDR2: SGHNT and YYREEE (reference sequence). V gave up 4 bases and J gave up 4 bases; unmatched junction bases: 7. The CDR3 consists of 14 residues. CDR3 in DNA: TGTGCCAGCAGCGTGCCGGGACAGTCCTATGGCTACACCTTC. Protein: CASSVPGQSYGYTF.

This sequence joins TRBV15 and TRBJ2-7; 12 bases line up with TRBD2. V lost 1 base and J lost 0; bases outside the gene matches: 1. This CDR3 comprises 16 residues. Per the germline V gene, CDR1 is LNHNV and CDR2 is YYDKDF (reference sequence). CDR3 DNA sequence: TGTGCCACCAGCAGAGGGGGACTAGCGGGCTCCTACGAGCAGTACTTC. This encodes CATSRGGLAGSYEQYF.

This rearrangement joins TRBV5-1 to TRBJ2-2; 7 bases match TRBD1. With 0 bases clipped from V and 5 bases from J, the junction kept 4 bases outside the gene matches. Per the germline V gene, CDR1 is SGHRS and CDR2 is YFSETQ. CDR3 size: 15 residues. The CDR3 loop reads CASSLEPRGTGELFF. The CDR3 nucleotides read TGCGCCAGCAGCTTGGAACCCAGGGGGACCGGGGAGCTGTTTTTT.

The chain's CDR3 is CASSDTGNYGYTF. The CDR3 region has the DNA TGTGCCAGCAGTGACACAGGGAACTATGGCTACACCTTC. This chain uses TRBV6-4 with TRBJ1-2, with a tentative D call TRBD1 (6 bases). CDR3 size: 13 residues. Trimming removed 2 bases from V and 2 bases from J, with 6 bases in between. Germline V gene sequence: CDR1 MRHNA, CDR2 SNTAGT.

Points on this clone: One junction end does not reproduce the germline sequence, and a read error may be involved. The rearrangement joins TRBV2 to TRBJ1-1; no clear D gene. The CDR3 is 10 amino acids. The V gene's germline CDR1 is SNHLY and CDR2 FYNNEI. CDR3 region: CASGNTEAFF. The CDR3 DNA sequence: TGCGCCAGCGGCAACACTGAAGCTTTCTTT.

This rearrangement joins TRBV3-1 (or the pseudogene TRBV3-2) to TRBJ1-5, with 7 bases aligning to TRBD1. The ends lost 1 base at V and 4 bases at J; junction bases unmatched: 4. CDR3 size: 15 residues. Germline assignment: CDR1 LGHDT and CDR2 YNNKEL (reference sequence). The CDR3 is CASSQGDSPNQPQHF. In nucleotides, the CDR3 is TGTGCCAGCAGCCAAGGGGACAGTCCTAATCAGCCCCAGCATTTT.

The chain combines TRBV20-1 with TRBJ1-2; TRBD1 is a possible D gene (6 bases). The ends were cut back, 4 bases at V and 3 bases at J, with 6 bases in the middle. CDR3 length: 11 amino acids. The germline V gene encodes CDR1 DFQATT and CDR2 SNEGSKA (reference sequence). The CDR3 is CSANRDYGYTF. CDR3 DNA: TGCAGTGCTAACAGGGACTATGGCTACACCTTC.

The rearrangement uses TRBV18 and TRBJ1-2; D not certain. Trimming removed 1 base at V and 8 bases at J, with 14 bases between. The length of the CDR3 is 14 residues. The germline V gene has CDR1 KGHSH and CDR2 LQKENI. CDR3 bases: TGTGCCAGCTCACCACAGAGCAACCAAGAGGGCTACACCTTC. Its translation: CASSPQSNQEGYTF.

The chain couples TRBV3-1 (or the pseudogene TRBV3-2) to TRBJ1-6; D gene ambiguous. Germline assignment: CDR1 LGHDT and CDR2 YNNKEL (reference sequence). There are 14 residues in the CDR3. V shed 2 bases and J shed 7 bases, with 9 bases lying between them. Here the CDR3 reads CASSQSPGNSPLHF. Written as DNA, the CDR3 is TGTGCCAGCAGCCAAAGCCCCGGGAATTCACCCCTCCACTTT.

The chain recombines TRBV2 with TRBJ1-3; D gene unclear. The CDR3 extends over 15 amino acids. Germline lookup yields CDR1 SNHLY and CDR2 FYNNEI. V was cut by 6 bases and J by 4 bases, with 16 bases left in between. In DNA, the CDR3 is TGTGCCAGCAGGACTGGCCCCACTGACGGAAACACCATATATTTT. It specifies CASRTGPTDGNTIYF.

The CDR3 protein is CASSLPSSEQYF. CDR3 bases: TGCGCCAGCAGCTTGCCTAGCTCCGAGCAGTACTTC. The chain employs TRBV5-1 and TRBJ2-7, with D possibly matching TRBD2 (5 bases). V was pared by 1 base and J by 6 bases, with 8 bases between. Per the germline V gene, CDR1 is SGHRS and CDR2 is YFSETQ. This CDR3 has 12 amino acids.

The chain has TRBV27 and TRBJ2-3, with D perhaps matching TRBD2 (5 bases). Looked up from germline, CDR1 is MNHEY and CDR2 is SMNVEV (reference sequence). With 2 bases removed from V and 3 bases from J, the gap between germline ends came to 21 bases. The CDR3 is made up of 18 amino acids. CDR3 bases: TGTGCCAGCAGTTTACGATTGGGCGGGTACGGATCAACAGATACGCAGTATTTT. It translates to CASSLRLGGYGSTDTQYF.